The T cell receptor beta chain described here comes from a study of CD8 T cells in ankylosing spondylitis. Points from the study as a whole: Some of these motif variants have turned up before, in reports on reactive arthritis synovial fluid and blood. Reportedly, matched ankylosing spondylitis synovial fluid was significantly enriched for disease-linked clones. Ankylosing spondylitis blood appeared to be characterized by a TCR beta motif of about eight highly homologous variants.

This clonotype showed up many times. No antigen is known for it. The CDR3 runs 15 residues. After removal of 6 bases from V and 4 bases from J, the junction contained 6 bases not matched to a gene. Using its own MiXCR run on the 5' RACE reads, TCRdb lists one record per CDR3 protein. Of around 150,000 distinct CDR3 sequences listed, roughly 10% are singletons. The clonotype originates from a male donor with ankylosing spondylitis or in good health (not recorded which). Sequenced: blood, either unsorted or a sorted T cell fraction (not recorded which). This chain joins TRBV12-3 or TRBV12-4 and TRBJ1-6, with TRBD1 identical over 7 bases. CDR3 sequence (DNA): TGTGCCAGCAGGCCTACAGGGGTTTATAATTCACCCCTCCACTTT. This encodes CASRPTGVYNSPLHF.